This T cell receptor (beta chain) was profiled in a study of radiation and T cells in renal cell carcinoma. Study summary: Nephrectomy followed 15 Gy stereotactic body radiation by 4 weeks.

Time point reported: baseline pretreatment blood. Treatment noted: 15 Gy SBRT to primary tumor, nephrectomy 4 weeks later. Germline lookup yields CDR1 MNHNY and CDR2 SVGAGI (reference sequence). This CDR3 has 16 amino acids. V was cut by 6 bases and J by 0 bases, with 15 bases left in between. Some clones are missing from TCRdb's copy, which holds only in-frame ones; the method was immunoSEQ multiplex PCR. This table holds just over 95,000 clones, less than 90% found once. The source is a man aged 50-59 years with renal cell carcinoma. Sequencing used blood, obtained from a patient whose treatment included radiotherapy and nephrectomy. The chain uses TRBV6-6 and TRBJ1-5; D is uncertain. The CDR3 sequence is CASSPRRSYSNQPQHF. The DNA for the CDR3 is TGTGCCAGCAGCCCAAGACGGAGTTATAGCAATCAGCCCCAGCATTTT.